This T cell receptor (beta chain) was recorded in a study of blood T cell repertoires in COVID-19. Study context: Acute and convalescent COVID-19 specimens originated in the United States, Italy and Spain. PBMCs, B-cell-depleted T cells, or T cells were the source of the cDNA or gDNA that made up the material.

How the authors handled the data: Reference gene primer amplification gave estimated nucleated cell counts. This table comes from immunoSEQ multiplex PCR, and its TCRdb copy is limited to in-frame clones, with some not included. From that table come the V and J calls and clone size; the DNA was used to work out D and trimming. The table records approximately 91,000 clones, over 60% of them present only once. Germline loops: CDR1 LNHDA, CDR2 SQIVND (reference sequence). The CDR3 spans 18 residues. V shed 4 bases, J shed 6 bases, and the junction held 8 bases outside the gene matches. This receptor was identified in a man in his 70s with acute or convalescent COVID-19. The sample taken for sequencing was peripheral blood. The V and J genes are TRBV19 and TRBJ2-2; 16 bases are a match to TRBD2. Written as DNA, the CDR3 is TGTGCCAGTAGTACGGGACTAGCGGGGGGGTTTTTGGCCGGGGAGCTGTTTTTT. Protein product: CASSTGLAGGFLAGELFF.